The 14 T cell receptor beta chains presented below share a single source sample, sequenced in a study of blood T cell repertoires in COVID-19. The repertoire was sequenced with immunoSEQ multiplex PCR; TCRdb's copy has only in-frame clones and lacks some. The data hold 330,000 or so clones, with roughly 90% observed a single time. The sample was PBMCs or T cells enriched from blood (not recorded which). The origin of the receptors is a woman in her 30s who had recovered from COVID-19.

The chain links TRBV19 to TRBJ1-1; 11 bases match TRBD1. Per germline, CDR1 LNHDA and CDR2 SQIVND (reference sequence). The V and J ends lost 8 bases and 0 bases, in that order; junction bases with no gene match: 5. The CDR3 runs to 15 residues. The CDR3 sequence is CASEDRGPLNTEAFF. CDR3 nucleotide sequence: TGTGCCAGTGAGGACAGGGGGCCTTTGAACACTGAAGCTTTCTTT. Using reference TRBV19 and TRBJ1-1 for the parts outside the CDR3, the full variable domain is DGGITQSPKYLFRKEGQNVTLSCEQNLNHDAMYWYRQDPGQGLRLIYYSQIVNDFQKGDIAEGYSVSREKKESFPLTVTSAQKNPTAFYLCASEDRGPLNTEAFFGQGTRLTVV.

The chain recombines TRBV10-3 with TRBJ1-2, with 10 bases that match TRBD1. The length of the CDR3 is 16 residues. The germline V gene has CDR1 ENHRY and CDR2 SYGVKD. Trimming took 3 bases from V and 8 from J; bases not matched to a gene: 12. CDR3 in DNA: TGTGCCATCAGTGACCCGGCGACAGGGGGCGCGGGAGGCTACACCTTC. Its translation is CAISDPATGGAGGYTF.

The chain recombines TRBV5-1 with TRBJ2-5; tentative D call: TRBD2 (6 bases). The CDR3 is 13 residues long. Germline values: CDR1 SGHRS, CDR2 YFSETQ. V lost 5 bases and J lost 5, with 13 bases in between. CDR3 residues: CASRSRAGETQYF. Written as DNA, the CDR3 is TGCGCCAGCAGATCTAGGGCGGGGGAGACCCAGTACTTC.

Note on this clone: Other DNA sequences within the sample encode an identical CDR3. J is TRBJ1-3 and V is TRBV15; D uncertain. The V end lost 6 bases, the J end lost 0 bases, and 6 bases lay between the germline ends. The germline V gene encodes CDR1 LNHNV and CDR2 YYDKDF (reference sequence). There are 13 residues in the CDR3. The CDR3 DNA is TGTGCCACCAGACAGTTCTCTGGAAACACCATATATTTT. Its protein is CATRQFSGNTIYF.

The chain couples TRBV19 to TRBJ1-5; TRBD1 might be the D (5 bases). Trimming cost V 4 bases and J 0 bases, with 10 bases left between them. This CDR3 contains 15 residues. Germline lookup yields CDR1 LNHDA and CDR2 SQIVND (reference sequence). CDR3 bases: TGTGCCAGTAGTACGCAGGGTAATAGCAATCAGCCCCAGCATTTT. Amino acids: CASSTQGNSNQPQHF.

The chain recombines TRBV2 with TRBJ2-3; 10 nucleotides agree with TRBD1. V trimming: 6 bases; J trimming: 4 bases; junction bases outside the gene matches: 7. The CDR3 contains 15 residues. Germline values: CDR1 SNHLY, CDR2 FYNNEI. The CDR3 DNA reads as TGTGCCAGCAGAGTTCGACAGGGGGCTGCAGATACGCAGTATTTT. Translation gives CASRVRQGAADTQYF.

The chain is built from TRBV20-1 and TRBJ2-1; no firm D call. Trimming stripped 2 bases from V and 7 bases from J, with 6 bases between. The germline V gene has CDR1 DFQATT and CDR2 SNEGSKA (reference sequence). The CDR3 consists of 11 residues. DNA for the CDR3: TGCAGTGCTAGACTCAGGAATGAGCAGTTCTTC. Translating gives CSARLRNEQFF.

The chain combines TRBV7-6 with TRBJ1-2; D unclear. The V gene lost 4 bases and the J gene lost 6 bases, with 15 bases spanning the gap. This CDR3 has 14 residues. Germline CDR1 SGHVS, CDR2 FNYEAQ. The CDR3 spells CASSSAGIKNGYTF. The CDR3, as DNA: TGTGCCAGCAGCTCCGCGGGGATCAAGAATGGCTACACCTTC.

This chain joins TRBV28 and TRBJ1-4; TRBD1 matches 8 bases. Germline V gene lookup returns CDR1 MDHEN and CDR2 SYDVKM. The length of the CDR3 is 19 residues. Unmatched junction bases numbered 20, after V lost 3 bases and J lost 8 bases. CDR3 bases: TGTGCCAGCAGTTTGCGGCGGGGGGGGCTCGGGACAGGACGAGAAAAACTGTTTTTT. Translation gives CASSLRRGGLGTGREKLFF.

The chain combines TRBV5-1 with TRBJ2-1; TRBD2 matches 7 bases. Germline V gene sequence: CDR1 SGHRS, CDR2 YFSETQ. The V and J ends lost 8 bases and 0 bases, in that order; junction bases with no gene match: 2. CDR3 length equals 13 residues. CDR3 protein: CASAGDSYNEQFF. For the CDR3, the DNA is TGCGCCAGTGCGGGGGACTCCTACAATGAGCAGTTCTTC.

The chain recombines TRBV19 with TRBJ1-1, with no clear D. The V end lost 3 bases, the J end lost 0 bases, and 8 bases lay between the germline ends. This CDR3 is 14 amino acids long. CDR1 is LNHDA and CDR2 is SQIVND in the germline V gene (reference sequence). DNA of the CDR3: TGTGCCAGTAGTATGGGCCTTATGAACACTGAAGCTTTCTTT. Its translation: CASSMGLMNTEAFF.

This clone is a singleton in its sample. This chain uses TRBV11-2 with TRBJ1-2, with no clear D. Germline-derived CDR1 and CDR2 are SGHAT and FQNNGV. V was trimmed by 3 bases and J by 4 bases, leaving 9 bases between them. The CDR3 consists of 13 residues. In DNA form, the CDR3 reads TGTGCCAGCAGCTTGGGCGGGAGCTATGGCTACACCTTC. It encodes CASSLGGSYGYTF.

The gene calls are TRBV9 and TRBJ2-3, with D possibly being TRBD2 (6 bases). The CDR3 runs 16 residues. Trimming took off 1 base at V and 0 bases at J, with 12 bases between the two ends. Germline V gene sequence: CDR1 SGDLS, CDR2 YYNGEE. CDR3 DNA sequence: TGTGCCAGCAGCGTATCCGGGACTGATAGCACAGATACGCAGTATTTT. This gives the protein CASSVSGTDSTDTQYF.

The chain carries TRBV7-3 and TRBJ2-5, with D perhaps matching TRBD2 (6 bases). CDR1 is SGHTA and CDR2 is FQGTGA in the germline V gene. This CDR3 has 13 amino acids. V gave up 5 bases and J gave up 5 bases, with 12 bases separating them. The DNA of the CDR3 is TGTGCCAGCAGCCTGACTAGTGCCGAGACCCAGTACTTC. It codes for CASSLTSAETQYF.